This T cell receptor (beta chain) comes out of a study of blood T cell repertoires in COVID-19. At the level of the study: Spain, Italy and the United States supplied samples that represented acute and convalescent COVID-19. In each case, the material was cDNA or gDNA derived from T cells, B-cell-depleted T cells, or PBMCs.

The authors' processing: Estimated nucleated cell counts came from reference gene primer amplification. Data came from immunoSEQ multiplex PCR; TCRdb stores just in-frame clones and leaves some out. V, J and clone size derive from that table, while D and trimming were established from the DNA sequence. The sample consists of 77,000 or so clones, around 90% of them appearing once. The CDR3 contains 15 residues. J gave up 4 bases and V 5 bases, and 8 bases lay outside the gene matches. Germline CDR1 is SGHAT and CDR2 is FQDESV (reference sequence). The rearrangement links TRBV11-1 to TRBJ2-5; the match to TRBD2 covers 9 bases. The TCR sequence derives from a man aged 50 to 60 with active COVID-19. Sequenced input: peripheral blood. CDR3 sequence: CASSQWETSGETQYF. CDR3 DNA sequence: TGTGCCAGCAGCCAATGGGAGACTAGCGGAGAGACCCAGTACTTC.